The clone carrying this TCR beta chain appeared a few times. Its antigen is as yet unknown. V was pared by 0 bases and J by 6 bases, with 13 bases of the junction left unmatched. The CDR3 is 16 residues long. Germline V CDR1 and CDR2: SQVTM, ANQGSEA. The data were taken from a study of early T cells in non-severe SARS-CoV-2 infection. Findings and limits, study-wide: VDJdb matches were skewed toward anti-spike CD8 T cell responses.

In TCRdb, the 5' RACE reads were re-called with MiXCR into one record per CDR3 protein. Of 85,000 to 100,000 distinct CDR3 sequences listed, 13% were seen once; the top ten hold 2% to 2.5%. Sequencing input: whole blood. The clonotype comes from an adult who was a healthcare worker with PCR-confirmed SARS-CoV-2 infection or an uninfected control (not recorded which). This chain links TRBV29-1 with TRBJ1-1; 7 bases are a match to TRBD1. CDR3 nucleotide sequence: TGCAGCGTTGAAGATCGAGTGAGGGGGCGGGGCGCTGAAGCTTTCTTT. Residues: CSVEDRVRGRGAEAFF.